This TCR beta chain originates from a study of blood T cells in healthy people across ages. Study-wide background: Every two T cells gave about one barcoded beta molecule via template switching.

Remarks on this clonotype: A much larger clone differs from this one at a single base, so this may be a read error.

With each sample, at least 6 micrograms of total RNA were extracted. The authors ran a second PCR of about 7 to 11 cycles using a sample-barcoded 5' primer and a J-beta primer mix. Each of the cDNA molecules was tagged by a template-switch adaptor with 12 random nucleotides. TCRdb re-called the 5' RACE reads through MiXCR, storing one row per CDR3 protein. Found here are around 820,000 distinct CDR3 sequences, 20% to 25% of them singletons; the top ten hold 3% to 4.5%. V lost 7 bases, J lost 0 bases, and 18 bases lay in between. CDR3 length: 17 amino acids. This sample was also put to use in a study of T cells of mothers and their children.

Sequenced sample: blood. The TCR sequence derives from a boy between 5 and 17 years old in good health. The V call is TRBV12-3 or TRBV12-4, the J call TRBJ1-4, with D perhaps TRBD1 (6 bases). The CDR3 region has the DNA TGTGCCAGCAATGTAACAGGGAACTATGCAACTAATGAAAAACTGTTTTTT. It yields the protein CASNVTGNYATNEKLFF.